The sequence of this T cell receptor (beta chain) was determined in a study of T cells expressing NK-cell markers. Study as a whole: Cells sorted as CD3+CD56+NKG2C+, CD3+CD56+NKG2C- and CD3+CD56-NKG2C+ T cells supplied the TCR beta repertoires. Of eight sequenced donors, seven were HCMV-seropositive and one HCMV-seronegative. Broader study findings: Dominance of the CD3+CD56-NKG2C+ fraction by these clonotypes also held in several donors. More than 5 of the donors carried dominant NKG2C+ clonotypes that took up about 1.0-7.0% of their CD8+ T cells.

This CDR3 region has 15 residues. Germline V gene lookup returns CDR1 DFQATT and CDR2 SNEGSKA (reference sequence). Worth noting for this clonotype: The antigen remains unidentified.

From the 5' RACE reads, TCRdb lists one entry per CDR3 protein and no DNA. The sample table sets out about 450,000 distinct CDR3 sequences. This chain uses TRBV20-1 with TRBJ2-5; TCRdb names TRBD2, which stays unverified in the absence of DNA. The receptor's source is a woman aged 18-69 years in good health. Sequenced input: blood T cells: a sorted CD56 or NKG2C T cell subset, CD4+ or CD8+ T cells, or bulk PBMC T cells (not recorded which). CDR3 residues: CSARRLAGDAETQYF.